One T cell receptor beta chain is described in this entry. All enrollees were roughly 18 to 95 years old and from about 25 US areas. Cohort 3 recovery required two negative PCRs, clearance, or symptom resolution. The sample is drawn from a study of blood T cell repertoires in COVID-19. In the study's own analysis: Amplification from reference gene primers served as the basis for estimated nucleated cell counts. Measured with immunoSEQ multiplex PCR; TCRdb has only the in-frame clones, and not every one. V, J and clone size reflect that table, while D and trimming were determined from the DNA. Among about 140,000 clones listed, around 73% were seen once. Sample: PBMCs or T cells enriched from blood (not recorded which). The sequence was collected from a woman in her 50s who had recovered from COVID-19.

CDR3 amino acids: CASLRDRGTEKLFF. CDR3 DNA: TGTGCCAGCCTCCGGGACAGGGGCACGGAAAAACTGTTTTTT. This chain links TRBV2 with TRBJ1-4; 10 nucleotides agree with TRBD1. In germline, CDR1 is SNHLY, CDR2 FYNNEI. This CDR3 has 14 residues. V trimming: 8 bases; J trimming: 8 bases; junction bases outside the gene matches: 8.